This T cell receptor (beta chain) stems from a study of human T cells and chemical hapten exposure. About the research overall: Patients having alopecia areata, totalis or universalis were mostly female.

Using its own MiXCR run on the RACE reads, TCRdb lists one record per CDR3 protein. The sample includes 300,000 to 400,000 distinct CDR3 sequences, 6% to 8.5% of them seen just once. In this sample, this clonotype turned up a few times. Trimming removed 4 bases at V and 4 bases at J, with 20 bases between. CDR1 SGHNT and CDR2 YYREEE come from the germline V gene (reference sequence). The CDR3 is 17 residues long. Specified time point: patch test 1, 2 weeks after DPC sensitization. Noted treatment: therapeutic diphenylcyclopropenone sensitization with weekly scalp DPC. The chain recombines TRBV5-4 with TRBJ2-2; D is possibly TRBD2 (6 bases). The TCR was taken from a woman aged 18-35 years with alopecia areata. Some clones in this sample may be carry-over from other donors' samples. The source material was whole blood, sampled in connection with sensitization to the hapten diphenylcyclopropenone (DPC). CDR3 in DNA: TGTGCCAGCAGCCTGGAGGGGAGTCGCTCGGGCACCGGGGAGCTGTTTTTT. Its translation is CASSLEGSRSGTGELFF.